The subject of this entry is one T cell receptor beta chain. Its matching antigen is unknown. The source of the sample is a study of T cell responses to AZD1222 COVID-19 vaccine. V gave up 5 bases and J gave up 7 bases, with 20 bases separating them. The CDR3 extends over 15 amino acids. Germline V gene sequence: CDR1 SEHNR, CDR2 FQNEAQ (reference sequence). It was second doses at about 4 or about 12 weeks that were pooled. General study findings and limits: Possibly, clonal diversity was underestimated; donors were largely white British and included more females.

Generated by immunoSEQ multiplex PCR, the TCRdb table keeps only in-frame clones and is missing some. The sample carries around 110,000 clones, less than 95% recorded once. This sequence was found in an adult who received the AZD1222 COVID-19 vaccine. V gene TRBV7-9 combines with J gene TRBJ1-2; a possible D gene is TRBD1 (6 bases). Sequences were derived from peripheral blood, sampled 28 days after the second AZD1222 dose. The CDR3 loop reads CASSPQYRGRSGYTF. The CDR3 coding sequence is TGTGCCAGCAGCCCCCAATACCGGGGGCGCTCTGGCTACACCTTC.